These T cell receptor beta chains were read from a single sample in a study of spatial heterogeneity in lung cancer. TCRdb re-called the 5' RACE reads through MiXCR, storing one row per CDR3 protein. The sample consists of 85,000 to 100,000 distinct CDR3 sequences, over 9.5% of them appearing once. The sample in question was PBMCs, obtained at surgery. Receptors were obtained from a male donor with early-stage non-small cell lung cancer. The CDR3 runs from the conserved cysteine through the conserved F or W. The D gene is left open where the match is weak. Expanded clones get a size class; other rows say once, few or many, or leave the size out.

V gene	clone size	J gene	D gene	CDR3 DNA	CDR3 protein
TRBV27	few	TRBJ2-5	TRBD1	TGTGCCAGCAGTTTCCGGACAGGGGTAGATCCAGAGACCCAGTACTTC	CASSFRTGVDPETQYF
TRBV4-2	NA	TRBJ2-5	NA	TGTGCCAGCAGCCAGGCCCCCGCCCGGGTCCAAGAGACCCAGTACTTC	CASSQAPARVQETQYF
TRBV24-1	once	TRBJ1-1	NA	TGTGCCACCAGCTACCGGGCAAACATGAACACTGAAGCTTTCTTT	CATSYRANMNTEAFF
TRBV7-9	NA	TRBJ1-3	NA	TGTGCCAGCAGCCAAGGGGACGGAAGAAACACCATATATTTT	CASSQGDGRNTIYF
TRBV28	few	TRBJ1-5	NA	TGTGCCAGCAGTTTTTCGACAGGTAGATCTGGTGGCAATCAGCCCCAGCATTTT	CASSFSTGRSGGNQPQHF
TRBV28	few	TRBJ2-3	NA	TGTGCCAGCAGTTTAGGGAAGGGGGGCCACAGAGATACGCAGTATTTT	CASSLGKGGHRDTQYF
TRBV20-1	NA	TRBJ1-5	TRBD1	TGCAGTGCCGCCAGACAGGGGGCTCAGCCCCAGCATTTT	CSAARQGAQPQHF
TRBV2	many	TRBJ2-6	NA	TGTGCCAGCAGACTCCAGGCCTCTGGGGCCAACGTCCTGACTTTC	CASRLQASGANVLTF
TRBV18	NA	TRBJ2-7	TRBD1	TGTGCCAGCTCAGTAGGGACAGGTGGAAGCGAGCAGTACTTC	CASSVGTGGSEQYF
TRBV12-5	few	TRBJ1-2	TRBD1	TGTGCTAGTGGTACCGGACAGGGACTCACCTTC	CASGTGQGLTF
TRBV12-3/TRBV12-4	NA	TRBJ1-2	NA	TGTGCCAGCACCCTAAGGCAGGGGACGCACTATGGCTACACCTTC	CASTLRQGTHYGYTF
TRBV24-1	NA	TRBJ2-3	NA	TGTGCCACCGGTCTAGGATCAGATACGCAGTATTTT	CATGLGSDTQYF
TRBV20-1	few	TRBJ2-7	NA	TGCAGTGCTAGCCGCTTAGGCGGTCTTCAGTACGAGCAGTACTTC	CSASRLGGLQYEQYF
TRBV3-1	NA	TRBJ1-2	TRBD1	TGTGCCAGCAGGCTCCTAGAGGAGGGGGCAGGAGGCTACACCTTC	CASRLLEEGAGGYTF
TRBV7-9	NA	TRBJ1-3	NA	TGTGCCAGCAGCCCATTTGGGGAAACTGGAAACACCATATATTTT	CASSPFGETGNTIYF
TRBV7-2	few	TRBJ2-5	TRBD1	TGTGCCAGCAGCACAGGGGGTTCCAGCGTACAAGAGACCCAGTACTTC	CASSTGGSSVQETQYF
TRBV20-1	NA	TRBJ2-3	NA	TGCAGTGCTAGGGACTCACGCACAGATACGCAGTATTTT	CSARDSRTDTQYF
TRBV20-1	few	TRBJ2-7	TRBD2	TGCAGTGCTCCGACGGCGGGAGGTACCTCCTACGAGCAGTACTTC	CSAPTAGGTSYEQYF
TRBV5-5	many	TRBJ1-1	NA	TGTGCCAGCAGCTCCGGAGGGGTCAGGCAGAACACTGAAGCTTTCTTT	CASSSGGVRQNTEAFF
TRBV18	many	TRBJ2-7	NA	TGTGCCAGCTCTCCCTCAGGAGTCGAGAACGAGCAGTACTTC	CASSPSGVENEQYF
TRBV28	few	TRBJ2-7	NA	TGTGCCAGCAGTCCACCATTTGGGACGGGGGCTCCCTACGAGCAGTACTTC	CASSPPFGTGAPYEQYF
TRBV18	NA	TRBJ2-3	NA	TGTGCCAGCTCACGAGAAACAGATACGCAGTATTTT	CASSRETDTQYF
TRBV20-1	few	TRBJ2-3	TRBD2	TGCAGTGCGGTCACGGGACTAAGCACAGATACGCAGTATTTT	CSAVTGLSTDTQYF
TRBV3-1	NA	TRBJ1-6	TRBD1	TGTGCCAGCAGCCAAGGTGGGACAGGAATATGGAATTCACCCCTCCACTTT	CASSQGGTGIWNSPLHF
TRBV30	NA	TRBJ2-3	TRBD2	TGTGCCTGGAGTGGAAGACTAGCGGGGCCAACCTCTTCCACAGATACGCAGTATTTT	CAWSGRLAGPTSSTDTQYF
TRBV2	NA	TRBJ2-5	TRBD1	TGTGCCAGCCGGGACAGACAAGAGACCCAGTACTTC	CASRDRQETQYF
TRBV7-9	NA	TRBJ1-4	TRBD1	TGTGCCAGCAGCCAAGGAGGGGGCCAAGAAAAACTGTTTTTT	CASSQGGGQEKLFF
TRBV12-3/TRBV12-4	few	TRBJ1-5	NA	TGTGCCAGCAGTTTACTCAATCAGCCCCAGCATTTT	CASSLLNQPQHF
TRBV7-2	few	TRBJ1-5	NA	TGTGCCAGCAGCCCCATTCTTGGGACATTGAATCAGCCCCAGCATTTT	CASSPILGTLNQPQHF
TRBV7-9	NA	TRBJ2-1	NA	TGTGCCAGCAGCTTAGAAGGGCCCACTCGCAATGAGCAGTTCTTC	CASSLEGPTRNEQFF
TRBV6-2/TRBV6-3	many	TRBJ1-1	TRBD1	TGTGCCAGCAGTCTCCCGACAGGGGTGGGTGAAGCTTTCTTT	CASSLPTGVGEAFF
TRBV10-2	NA	TRBJ2-3	TRBD2	TGCGCCAGCAACCTAGCGGGGACCGACACAGATACGCAGTATTTT	CASNLAGTDTDTQYF
TRBV30	few	TRBJ1-1	NA	TGTGCCTGGATGGGTCCTTCCGGGGCTTTCTTT	CAWMGPSGAFF
TRBV7-9	few	TRBJ1-2	NA	TGTGCCAGCAGCTTAGCCCCCGGACCCTATGGCTACACCTTC	CASSLAPGPYGYTF
TRBV10-3	many	TRBJ2-3	NA	TGTGCCACCTGCACCGCCGCGGGCGATACGCAGTATTTT	CATCTAAGDTQYF
TRBV7-2	NA	TRBJ2-2	TRBD1	TGTGCCAGCAGCGTCAGGGGGCTCGGCACCGGGGAGCTGTTTTTT	CASSVRGLGTGELFF
TRBV7-2	few	TRBJ2-3	TRBD2	TGTGCCAGCAGCCCTGGACTAGCGCGCACAGATACGCAGTATTTT	CASSPGLARTDTQYF
TRBV7-2	few	TRBJ2-5	TRBD2	TGTGCCAGCAGCGCTAGCGGGACCTTAGAGACCCAGTACTTC	CASSASGTLETQYF
TRBV4-3	NA	TRBJ2-1	TRBD2	TGCGCCAGCAGCCAAGAAACTAGCGGGAGGGGCGGGACACAAAATGAGCAGTTCTTC	CASSQETSGRGGTQNEQFF
TRBV14	few	TRBJ2-5	NA	TGTGCCAGCGCAGGTATTTCACAAGAGACCCAGTACTTC	CASAGISQETQYF
TRBV4-3	NA	TRBJ2-1	TRBD2	TGCGCCAGCAGCCGAGACTCTAGCGGGAGTGGATTGGATGAGCAGTTCTTC	CASSRDSSGSGLDEQFF
TRBV6-2/TRBV6-3	many	TRBJ2-7	NA	TGTGCCAGCAGTTACCCCTCGGCCAAGGGATACGAGCAGTACTTC	CASSYPSAKGYEQYF
TRBV7-3	many	TRBJ2-3	NA	TGTGCCAGCAGCTTGGATACGGGGACAGATACGCAGTATTTT	CASSLDTGTDTQYF
TRBV3-1	NA	TRBJ2-1	TRBD1	TGTGCCAGCAGCCAAGACAGGGGGACATACAATGAGCAGTTCTTC	CASSQDRGTYNEQFF
TRBV29-1	many	TRBJ1-1	NA	TGCAGCGCCCACAGGGCCACGGGCACTGAAGCTTTCTTT	CSAHRATGTEAFF
TRBV20-1	few	TRBJ2-1	NA	TGCAGTGCTCTCAAAGGGGAGCAGTTCTTC	CSALKGEQFF
TRBV20-1	few	TRBJ2-7	NA	TGCAGTGCTAGAGATTTAGCAGGGGGAGGATACGAGCAGTACTTC	CSARDLAGGGYEQYF
TRBV27	few	TRBJ2-1	NA	TGTGCCAGCACCGTTTTGAGAGGGGACTTGGGTTTGAATGAGCAGTTCTTC	CASTVLRGDLGLNEQFF
TRBV28	few	TRBJ2-3	TRBD2	TGTGCCAGCAGTACGGCGGGGGGGCACGATACGCAGTATTTT	CASSTAGGHDTQYF
TRBV4-2	NA	TRBJ1-2	TRBD1	TGTGCCAGCAGCCAAGAGAGGACAGGGACCTACACCTTC	CASSQERTGTYTF
TRBV7-9	many	TRBJ2-7	TRBD1	TGTGCCAGCAGCTCGGGACAGTACGAGCAGTACTTC	CASSSGQYEQYF
TRBV18	NA	TRBJ1-1	TRBD1	TGTGCCAGCTCACCACGACAGGGAGGCACTGAAGCTTTCTTT	CASSPRQGGTEAFF
TRBV10-3	many	TRBJ2-5	TRBD2	TGTGCCATCAGTGGTGGGACTAGCGGGAGCGGAGAGACCCAGTACTTC	CAISGGTSGSGETQYF
TRBV6-2/TRBV6-3	few	TRBJ2-5	NA	TGTGCCAGCAGTTTTACAGCTCTCCAAGAGACCCAGTACTTC	CASSFTALQETQYF
TRBV12-3/TRBV12-4	many	TRBJ1-2	NA	TGTGCCAGCAGCACAGGGTCGATCCGTGGCTACACCTTC	CASSTGSIRGYTF
TRBV28	many	TRBJ1-2	TRBD1	TGTGCCAGCAGTCCCGCAAACGACAGGGTCCGCGGCTACACCTTC	CASSPANDRVRGYTF